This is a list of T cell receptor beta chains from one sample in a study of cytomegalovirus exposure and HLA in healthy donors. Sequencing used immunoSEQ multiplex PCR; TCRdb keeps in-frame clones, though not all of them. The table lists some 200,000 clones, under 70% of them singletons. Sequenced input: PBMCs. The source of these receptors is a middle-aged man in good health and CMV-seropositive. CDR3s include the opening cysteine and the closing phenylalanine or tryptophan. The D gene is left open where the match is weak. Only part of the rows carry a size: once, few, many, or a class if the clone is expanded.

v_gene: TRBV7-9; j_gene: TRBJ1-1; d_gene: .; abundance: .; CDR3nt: TGTGCCAGCAGCTCGACGGAACTATACAGGGCCGTTATATTCTTT; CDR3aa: CASSSTELYRAVIFF
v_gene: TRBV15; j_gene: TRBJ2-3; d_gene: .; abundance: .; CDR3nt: TGTGCCACCAGCAGACCTCCCACAGATACGCAGTATTTT; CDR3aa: CATSRPPTDTQYF
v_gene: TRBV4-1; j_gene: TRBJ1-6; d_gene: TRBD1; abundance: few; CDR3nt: TGCGCCAGCAGCCAAGATTGGTTGACAGGGGTGTATTCACCCCTCCACTTT; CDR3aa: CASSQDWLTGVYSPLHF
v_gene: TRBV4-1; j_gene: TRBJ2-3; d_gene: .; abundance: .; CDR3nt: TGCGCCAGCAGCTTGGGACTCCGCACAGATACGCAGTATTTT; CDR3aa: CASSLGLRTDTQYF
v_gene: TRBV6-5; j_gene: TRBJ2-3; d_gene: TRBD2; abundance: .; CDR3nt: TGTGCCAGCAGTTACGGGCGGGGGGGCACAGATACGCAGTATTTT; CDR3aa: CASSYGRGGTDTQYF
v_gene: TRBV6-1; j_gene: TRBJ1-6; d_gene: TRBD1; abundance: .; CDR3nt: TGTGCCAGCAGTGCGAGACAGGGGGAAAATTCACCCCTCCACTTT; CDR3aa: CASSARQGENSPLHF
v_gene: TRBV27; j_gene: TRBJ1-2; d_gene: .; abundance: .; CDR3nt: TGTGCCAGCAGTTACCGGGATGGTAGGGGCTACACCTTC; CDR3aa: CASSYRDGRGYTF
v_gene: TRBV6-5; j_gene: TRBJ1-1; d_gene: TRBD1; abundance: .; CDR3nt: TGTGCCAGCAGAAACCCAGGGGGCACTGAAGCTTTCTTT; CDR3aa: CASRNPGGTEAFF
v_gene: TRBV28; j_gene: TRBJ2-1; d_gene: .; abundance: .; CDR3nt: TGTGCCAGCAGTCCTCCAGGGGCCCGCTCCTACAATGAGCAGTTCTTC; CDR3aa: CASSPPGARSYNEQFF
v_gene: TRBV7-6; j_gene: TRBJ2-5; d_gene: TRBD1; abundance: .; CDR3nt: TGTGCCAGCAGCTTATTTGGGGGACAGGGATCGCAAGAGACCCAGTACTTC; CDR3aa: CASSLFGGQGSQETQYF
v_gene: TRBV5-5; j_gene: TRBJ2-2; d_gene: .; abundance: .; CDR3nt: TGTGCCAGCAGCTCACCTTGGGGGGGCGGCGGGGAGCTGTTTTTT; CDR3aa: CASSSPWGGGGELFF
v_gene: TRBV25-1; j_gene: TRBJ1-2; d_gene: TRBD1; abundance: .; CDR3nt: TGTGCCAGCAGTGACCTGGGGGACAGGGTCTCTGGCTACACCTTC; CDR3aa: CASSDLGDRVSGYTF
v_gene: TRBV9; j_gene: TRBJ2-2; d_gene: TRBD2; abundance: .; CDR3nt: TGTGCCAGCAGCCCCCCTGGGCCAGCGGGGGCCGGGGAGCTGTTTTTT; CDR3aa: CASSPPGPAGAGELFF
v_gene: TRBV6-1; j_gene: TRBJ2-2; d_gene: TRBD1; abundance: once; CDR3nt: TGTGCCAGCAGTGAAAGGACAGGGGGAAACACCGGGGAGCTGTTTTTT; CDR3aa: CASSERTGGNTGELFF
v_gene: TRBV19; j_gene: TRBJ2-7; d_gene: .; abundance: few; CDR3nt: TGTGCCAGTAGTATCCGCGACAGGACCAACGAGCAGTACTTC; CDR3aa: CASSIRDRTNEQYF
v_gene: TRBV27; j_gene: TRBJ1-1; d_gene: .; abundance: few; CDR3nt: TGTGCCAGCAGTTCCCCGTTGGGGGACAAAATGAACACTGAAGCTTTCTTT; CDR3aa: CASSSPLGDKMNTEAFF
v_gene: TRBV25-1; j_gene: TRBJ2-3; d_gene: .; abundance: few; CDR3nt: TGTGCCAGCACTCCCCCCGGGTTTCCTACGCAGTATTTT; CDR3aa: CASTPPGFPTQYF
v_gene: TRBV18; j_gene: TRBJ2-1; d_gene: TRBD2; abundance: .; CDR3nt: TGTGCCAGCTCACCACCCCTACTAGCGGGGGGCTTTCACAATAAAAATGCCTCCTACAATGAGCAGTTCTTC; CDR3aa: CASSPPLLAGGFHNKNASYNEQFF
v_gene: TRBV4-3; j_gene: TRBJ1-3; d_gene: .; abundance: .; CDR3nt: TGCGCCAGCAGCCAAACCGGGACTACTAGAGGCCCACGGGTTTTT; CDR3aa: CASSQTGTTRGPRVF
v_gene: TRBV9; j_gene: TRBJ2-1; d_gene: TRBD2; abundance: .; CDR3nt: TGTGCCAGCAGCGGCGGAGCGGGGTACAATGAGCAGTTCTTC; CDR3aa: CASSGGAGYNEQFF
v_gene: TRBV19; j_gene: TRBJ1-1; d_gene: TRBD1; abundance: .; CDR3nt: TGTGCCAGTAGTAGGACAGGGGCGCGCACTGAAGCTTTCTTT; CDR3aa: CASSRTGARTEAFF
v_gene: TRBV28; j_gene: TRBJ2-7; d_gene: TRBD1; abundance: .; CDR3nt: TGTGCCAGCAGTTTTCCTCGGGACAGGGCCCACGAGCAGTACTTC; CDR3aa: CASSFPRDRAHEQYF
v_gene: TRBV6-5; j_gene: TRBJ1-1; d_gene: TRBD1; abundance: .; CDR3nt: TGTGCCAGCAAGGTCCCGGGGACAGGGGGTGAAGCTTTCTTT; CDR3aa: CASKVPGTGGEAFF
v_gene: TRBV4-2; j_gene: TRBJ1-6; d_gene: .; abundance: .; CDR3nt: TGTGCCAGCAGCCAAGGTGAGCGCGAATCACCCCTCCACTTT; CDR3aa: CASSQGERESPLHF
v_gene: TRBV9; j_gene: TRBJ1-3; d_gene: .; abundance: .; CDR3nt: TGTGCCAGCAGCGTGAGCCCAGGGTCGATCGGAAACACCATATATTTT; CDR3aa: CASSVSPGSIGNTIYF
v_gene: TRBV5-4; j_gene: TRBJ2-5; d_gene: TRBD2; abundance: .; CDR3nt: TGTGCCAGCAGCTTGGGCGGGGGGCGGGAGACCCAGTACTTC; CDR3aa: CASSLGGGRETQYF
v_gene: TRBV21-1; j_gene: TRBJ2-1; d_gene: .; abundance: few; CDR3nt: TGTGCCAGCAGCCTAACCGCCGGGACTAGCGGACTCAATGAGCAGTTCTTC; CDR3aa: CASSLTAGTSGLNEQFF
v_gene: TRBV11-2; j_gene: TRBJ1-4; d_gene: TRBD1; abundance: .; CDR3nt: TGTGCCAGCAGCTTAGGTCAGACAGGGAAGAATGAAAAACTGTTTTTT; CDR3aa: CASSLGQTGKNEKLFF
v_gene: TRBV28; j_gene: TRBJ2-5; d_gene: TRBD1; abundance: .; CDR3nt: TGTGCCAGCAGATCGACAGGGCCGCCCGAGACCCAGTACTTC; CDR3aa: CASRSTGPPETQYF
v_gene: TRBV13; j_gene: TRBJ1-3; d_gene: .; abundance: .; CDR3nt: TGTGCCAGCAGCCTTGGGGGGGCACACTCTGGAAACACCATATATTTT; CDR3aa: CASSLGGAHSGNTIYF
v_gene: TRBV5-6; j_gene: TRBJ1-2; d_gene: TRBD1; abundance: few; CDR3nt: TGTGCCAGCAGCCTCGACAGGGAAATGGGGACTTATGGCTACACCTTC; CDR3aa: CASSLDREMGTYGYTF